This T cell receptor beta chain emerged from a study of blood T cell repertoires in COVID-19. The length of the CDR3 is 15 residues. Trimming cost V 4 bases and J 2 bases, with 15 bases left between them. Germline CDR1 LGHDT, CDR2 YNNKEL (reference sequence). Clones were read by immunoSEQ multiplex PCR, and TCRdb kept only the in-frame ones, dropping some. The sample records over 120,000 clones, roughly 87% being singletons. Input material: peripheral blood. The clonotype was recovered from a human donor in a cohort sampled during active COVID-19. This chain joins TRBV3-1 (or the pseudogene TRBV3-2) and TRBJ2-7; D not resolved. In DNA, the CDR3 is TGTGCCAGCAGCCTCGGTACTACACCAGCCTACGAGCAGTACTTC. Its protein product is CASSLGTTPAYEQYF.